Below are 18 T cell receptor beta chains sequenced from a single sample in a study of vaccination and CD4 T cells after COVID-19. Antigens of these TCRs are unknown. Sequencing of DNA taken from cultured CD4+ T cells relied on the Oncomine TCR Beta short-read assay. TCRdb reprocessed the PCR reads via MiXCR and lists one record per CDR3 protein. The data show more than 3,500 distinct CDR3 sequences, roughly a third seen once. Indicated treatment: roughly nine-day PBMC culture with coronavirus spike peptide pools or control peptides (ViraFEST assay). The material sequenced was CD4+ T cells from blood, cultured in vitro, taken after SARS-CoV-2 vaccination. These TCRs come from a human donor who had recovered from COVID-19.

This chain links TRBV6-1 with TRBJ1-1; D remains ambiguous. CDR1 and CDR2 from the germline V gene are MNHNS and SASEGT. V lost 5 bases and J 1 base, leaving 17 bases between the germline ends. The CDR3 sequence is 16 residues long. This CDR3 reads CASSTHQFYGNTEAFF. For the CDR3, the DNA is TGTGCCAGCAGTACCCACCAGTTTTACGGGAACACTGAAGCTTTCTTT.

In this sample, this clonotype turned up a few times. This chain connects TRBV6-2 or TRBV6-3 to TRBJ1-5; maybe TRBD1 (5 bases). The CDR3 consists of 13 residues. The germline V gene has CDR1 MNHEY and CDR2 SVGEGT. The V and J ends lost 0 bases and 10 bases respectively, with 10 bases between them. The CDR3 bases are TGTGCCAGCAGTTACTCCAGGGAGGGCCCCCAGCATTTT. Amino acids: CASSYSREGPQHF.

This chain connects TRBV24-1 to TRBJ2-2; a possible D gene is TRBD2 (5 bases). V lost 6 bases and J lost 0, with 7 bases in between. CDR3 length equals 14 residues. The germline gives CDR1 KGHDR, CDR2 SFDVKD. In DNA form, the CDR3 reads TGTGCCACCAGTCCGGGGACGAACACCGGGGAGCTGTTTTTT. Its protein product is CATSPGTNTGELFF.

The genes are TRBV7-9 and TRBJ2-1; no definite D call. Trimming took off 0 bases at V and 8 bases at J, with 11 bases between the two ends. The CDR3 spans 14 residues. Germline-derived CDR1 and CDR2 are SEHNR and FQNEAQ (reference sequence). CDR3 amino acids: CASSLAKGKDEQFF. CDR3 nucleotides: TGTGCCAGCAGCTTAGCAAAGGGTAAGGATGAGCAGTTCTTC.

This clonotype was recorded a few times. The chain employs TRBV10-3 and TRBJ1-1, with TRBD1 as a possible D gene (6 bases). CDR3 length equals 12 residues. The V and J ends lost 7 bases and 4 bases respectively, with 10 bases between them. Germline lookup yields CDR1 ENHRY and CDR2 SYGVKD. DNA for the CDR3: TGTGCCATCAATTCGGGGGCCACTGAAGCTTTCTTT. Its protein is CAINSGATEAFF.

This clonotype was observed a handful of times. This rearrangement joins TRBV2 to TRBJ2-7; 8 bases line up with TRBD1. The germline V gene encodes CDR1 SNHLY and CDR2 FYNNEI. This CDR3 region has 14 residues. The junction had 5 bases not matched to a gene; V was cut back by 6 bases and J by 1 base. In nucleotides, the CDR3 is TGTGCCAGCAGGACAGGGGTTGTATCCTACGAGCAGTACTTC. This gives the protein CASRTGVVSYEQYF.

The chain recombines TRBV2 with TRBJ1-5; no definite D call. The ends were cut back, 7 bases at V and 0 bases at J, with 13 bases in the middle. The germline CDR1 and CDR2 sequences are SNHLY and FYNNEI. The CDR3 sequence is 15 residues long. CDR3 in amino acids: CASKLDGNSNQPQHF. The CDR3 bases are TGTGCCAGCAAGCTTGACGGCAATAGCAATCAGCCCCAGCATTTT. The full variable domain, with the rest looked up from reference TRBV2 and TRBJ1-5, is EPEVTQTPSHQVTQMGQEVILRCVPISNHLYFYWYRQILGQKVEFLVSFYNNEISEKSEIFDDQFSVERPDGSNFTLKIRSTKLEDSAMYFCASKLDGNSNQPQHFGDGTRLSIL.

This clonotype has just a few counts. The chain links TRBV20-1 to TRBJ1-6, with D perhaps TRBD1 (5 bases). The V gene lost 5 bases and the J gene lost 7 bases, with 12 bases spanning the gap. The CDR3 is 13 amino acids. Per the germline V gene, CDR1 is DFQATT and CDR2 is SNEGSKA (reference sequence). The CDR3 coding sequence is TGCAGTGCTCTCTTACAGGCGAATTCACCCCTCCACTTT. Protein sequence: CSALLQANSPLHF.

The rearrangement uses TRBV14 and TRBJ2-1, with D possibly TRBD2 on 5 matching bases. This CDR3 comprises 12 residues. Germline CDR1 and CDR2: SGHDN and FVKESK. V dropped 4 bases and J dropped 16 bases, with 17 bases sitting between them. CDR3: CASSPYGRATFF. CDR3 DNA sequence: TGTGCCAGCAGCCCCTATGGGAGAGCTACATTCTTC.

J is TRBJ2-3 and V is TRBV30; the match to TRBD2 covers 10 bases. CDR1 and CDR2 from the germline V gene are GTSNPN and SVGIG (reference sequence). With V trimmed by 4 bases and J by 6 bases, 10 bases remained unmatched. The CDR3 contains 15 residues. The CDR3 sequence: CAWIGKAGGRDTQYF. CDR3 nucleotide sequence: TGTGCCTGGATTGGAAAAGCGGGGGGGAGGGATACGCAGTATTTT.

The gene calls are TRBV15 and TRBJ2-3, with TRBD2 identical over 15 bases. Germline lookup yields CDR1 LNHNV and CDR2 YYDKDF (reference sequence). With V trimmed by 5 bases and J by 4 bases, 13 bases remained unmatched. This CDR3 has 19 residues. CDR3 nucleotides: TGTGCCACCAGCTTTGGACTAGCGGGAGGGCCAGCCTGGTCAGATACGCAGTATTTT. The encoded protein is CATSFGLAGGPAWSDTQYF.

The chain employs TRBV2 and TRBJ2-1; TRBD1 matches at 10 bases. V lost 6 bases, J lost 6 bases, and 8 bases stayed unmatched. CDR3 length equals 15 residues. CDR1 SNHLY and CDR2 FYNNEI come from the germline V gene. CDR3 region: CASRAGTGASNEQFF. CDR3 in DNA: TGTGCCAGCAGGGCGGGGACAGGGGCTTCCAATGAGCAGTTCTTC.

The rearrangement links TRBV11-3 to TRBJ2-2; D is unclear. This CDR3 has 12 amino acids. Germline values: CDR1 SGHNT, CDR2 YENEEA. V was pared by 4 bases and J by 7 bases, with 7 bases between. CDR3 protein: CASSSTFGELFF. As DNA, the CDR3 is TGTGCCAGCAGCTCAACGTTCGGGGAGCTGTTTTTT.

The genes are TRBV6-1 and TRBJ1-4, with D unclear. The CDR3 covers 18 residues. Trimming stripped 5 bases from V and 2 bases from J, with 21 bases between. Germline V CDR1 and CDR2: MNHNS, SASEGT. CDR3 in amino acids: CASSPRTTTRRTNEKLFF. The CDR3 DNA reads as TGTGCCAGCAGTCCTAGGACCACAACTCGTAGGACTAATGAAAAACTGTTTTTT.

This clonotype was observed a handful of times. The V gene is TRBV28, the J gene TRBJ1-1; 10 bases are shared with TRBD1. The CDR3 runs 14 residues. The V and J ends lost 8 bases and 5 bases, in that order; junction bases with no gene match: 8. The germline gives CDR1 MDHEN, CDR2 SYDVKM. The CDR3 sequence is CASGTGEELTEAFF. The CDR3 DNA reads TGTGCCAGCGGGACAGGGGAAGAGTTGACTGAAGCTTTCTTT.

The chain is built from TRBV19 and TRBJ2-5; no clear D. Germline CDR1 LNHDA, CDR2 SQIVND (reference sequence). The V end was cut by 0 bases, the J end by 5 bases, with 13 bases between. CDR3 size: 15 residues. The CDR3 DNA sequence: TGTGCCAGTAGTATAGATAGGGCTAGTCGGGAGACCCAGTACTTC. Amino acid sequence: CASSIDRASRETQYF.

V is TRBV6-2 or TRBV6-3 and J is TRBJ1-1; D is possibly TRBD1 (5 bases). V lost 8 bases and J lost 1, with 14 bases in between. CDR1 MNHEY and CDR2 SVGEGT come from the germline V gene. This CDR3 region has 14 residues. Here the CDR3 DNA reads TGTGCCAGCGCCCGGGGCGGCCCGAACACTGAAGCTTTCTTT. Translating it yields CASARGGPNTEAFF.

The chain links TRBV7-9 to TRBJ1-1; 11 bases line up with TRBD1. Unmatched junction bases numbered 7, after V lost 1 base and J lost 0 bases. The CDR3 contains 18 residues. Germline CDR1 and CDR2: SEHNR and FQNEAQ (reference sequence). The CDR3 bases are TGTGCCAGCAGCTTAGGGGACAGGGGGAGAGTGGTGAACACTGAAGCTTTCTTT. Encoded protein: CASSLGDRGRVVNTEAFF.